This T cell receptor (beta chain) was found in a study of OX40 agonist ivuxolimab in advanced cancers. Turning to the study itself: At doses from 0.01 to 10 mg/kg, patients were given intravenous ivuxolimab every 2 weeks. A male proportion of over 70% was recorded, with mean age approximately 57 years and range roughly 20 to 85.

In this sample, this clone turned up a few times. Libraries were prepared by immunoSEQ multiplex PCR; TCRdb keeps only in-frame clonotypes and omits some of them. Of about 36,000 clones in the sample, around three quarters were seen once. The CDR3 extends over 18 amino acids. Germline-derived CDR1 and CDR2 are SGHNT and YENEEA. V was pared by 7 bases and J by 0 bases, with 22 bases between. The clonotype was recovered from an adult with an advanced solid tumor such as melanoma, head and neck, liver or kidney cancer. The chain joins TRBV11-3 to TRBJ1-5; D is unclear. This specimen consisted of CD4+ or CD8+ T cells sorted from blood, obtained in a trial of the OX40 agonist ivuxolimab. Here the CDR3 reads CASTEKPPTVNSNQPQHF. CDR3 sequence (DNA): TGTGCCAGCACCGAAAAGCCCCCTACAGTGAATAGCAATCAGCCCCAGCATTTT.